The 26 T cell receptor beta chains below all came from one sample that was sequenced in a study of blood T cell repertoires in COVID-19. The repertoire was sequenced with immunoSEQ multiplex PCR; TCRdb's copy has only in-frame clones and lacks some. Altogether approximately 190,000 clones are present, about 88% being singletons, with the ten largest covering approximately 14%. The sequenced sample consisted of peripheral blood. These receptors were obtained from a man aged 25 to 45 with active or convalescent COVID-19.

The V and J genes are TRBV7-9 and TRBJ2-7, with 12 positions matching TRBD2. With 4 bases clipped from V and 0 bases from J, the junction kept 4 bases outside the gene matches. The CDR3 is 16 residues long. CDR1 and CDR2 (germline): SEHNR, FQNEAQ (reference sequence). CDR3 bases: TGTGCCAGCAGCTCCTCGACTAGCGGGAGCTCCTACGAGCAGTACTTC. As protein: CASSSSTSGSSYEQYF. Drawing the rest from reference TRBV7-9 and TRBJ2-7, the complete variable domain is DTGVSQNPRHKITKRGQNVTFRCDPISEHNRLYWYRQTLGQGPEFLTYFQNEAQLEKSRLLSDRFSAERPKGSFSTLEIQRTEQGDSAMYLCASSSSTSGSSYEQYFGPGTRLTVT.

The CDR3 DNA is TGTGCCAGCAGTTTACGTCAGGGAACCGCCGGGGAGCTGTTTTTT. This gives the protein CASSLRQGTAGELFF. The V and J genes are TRBV27 and TRBJ2-2; tentative D call: TRBD1 (5 bases). Trimming took off 2 bases at V and 6 bases at J, with 13 bases between the two ends. The CDR3 has 15 residues. The germline V gene encodes CDR1 MNHEY and CDR2 SMNVEV (reference sequence).

This clone was detected only once. V and J are TRBV7-9 and TRBJ2-5; 8 bases align to TRBD1. CDR1 is SEHNR and CDR2 is FQNEAQ in the germline V gene (reference sequence). Trimming took 6 bases from V and 3 from J; bases not matched to a gene: 9. The CDR3 totals 15 residues. The CDR3 region is CASSKPLDREETQYF. The CDR3 coding sequence is TGTGCCAGCAGTAAGCCCTTGGACAGGGAAGAGACCCAGTACTTC.

V usage is TRBV7-9 and J usage is TRBJ2-2, with TRBD1 matching 7 bases. The CDR3 contains 16 residues. Germline trimming cut 1 base from V and 6 bases from J; bases unmatched to any gene: 8. Germline lookup yields CDR1 SEHNR and CDR2 FQNEAQ (reference sequence). DNA of the CDR3: TGTGCCAGCAGCTTAGAGGGGGCCATCTCCTCCGGGGAGCTGTTTTTT. Translating it yields CASSLEGAISSGELFF.

This clone has a single count. The rearrangement joins TRBV6-6 to TRBJ2-3; D gene uncertain. Germline V gene data show CDR1 as MNHNY and CDR2 as SVGAGI (reference sequence). The CDR3 totals 15 residues. With 6 bases removed from V and 2 bases from J, the gap between germline ends came to 15 bases. Written as DNA, the CDR3 is TGTGCCAGCAGCCCCCCCAGCGCCACCACAGATACGCAGTATTTT. This gives the protein CASSPPSATTDTQYF.

The rearrangement links TRBV4-3 to TRBJ1-1; 10 positions agree with TRBD1. V gave up 4 bases and J gave up 4 bases; unmatched junction bases: 6. The CDR3 spans 15 residues. Per germline, CDR1 LGHNA and CDR2 YSLEER. The CDR3 sequence: CASSRDRTGGTEAFF. The CDR3 nucleotides are TGCGCCAGCAGCCGAGATAGGACAGGGGGCACTGAAGCTTTCTTT.

The J gene is TRBJ1-2, the V gene TRBV4-1; 8 nucleotides line up with TRBD1. V trimming: 0 bases; J trimming: 4 bases; junction bases outside the gene matches: 7. This CDR3 contains 16 residues. Germline CDR1 and CDR2: MGHRA and YSYEKL. For the CDR3, the DNA is TGCGCCAGCAGCCAAGATCCAGCGGACAGGGCCTATGGCTACACCTTC. Protein: CASSQDPADRAYGYTF.

This chain joins TRBV6-5 and TRBJ2-7; 7 nucleotides align to TRBD1. This CDR3 comprises 15 residues. The V gene's germline CDR1 is MNHEY and CDR2 SVGAGI. V shed 6 bases and J 0 bases; nucleotides not matched to a gene: 8. Here the CDR3 reads CASSSEGGGSYEQYV. The CDR3 nucleotides read TGTGCCAGCAGCTCTGAAGGGGGCGGCTCCTACGAGCAGTACGTC.

V gene TRBV24-1 combines with J gene TRBJ2-7; D gene ambiguous. Trimming took 4 bases from V and 3 from J, leaving 15 bases between them. Germline-derived CDR1 and CDR2 are KGHDR and SFDVKD. The CDR3 contains 15 residues. The CDR3 is CATSDSWAPLYEQYF. As DNA, the CDR3 is TGTGCCACCAGTGACTCTTGGGCACCTCTCTACGAGCAGTACTTC.

The chain joins TRBV7-9 to TRBJ2-2; 10 bases fit TRBD2. Germline trimming cut 0 bases from V and 3 bases from J; bases unmatched to any gene: 1. Germline V gives CDR1 SEHNR, CDR2 FQNEAQ (reference sequence). The CDR3 extends over 16 amino acids. In DNA form, the CDR3 reads TGTGCCAGCAGCTTAGCAAGCGGGAGGGACACCGGGGAGCTGTTTTTT. Translated: CASSLASGRDTGELFF.

The chain uses TRBV5-1 and TRBJ2-1; D not resolved. The CDR3 runs to 15 residues. CDR1 is SGHRS, CDR2 YFSETQ, per germline. V gave up 0 bases and J gave up 0 bases, with 7 bases separating them. Here the CDR3 DNA reads TGCGCCAGCAGCTTGGGAGGTTACTCCTACAATGAGCAGTTCTTC. The encoded protein is CASSLGGYSYNEQFF. The variable domain in full, completed from reference TRBV5-1 and TRBJ2-1, reads KAGVTQTPRYLIKTRGQQVTLSCSPISGHRSVSWYQQTPGQGLQFLFEYFSETQRNKGNFPGRFSGRQFSNSRSEMNVSTLELGDSALYLCASSLGGYSYNEQFFGPGTRLTVL.

The chain carries TRBV19 and TRBJ1-2; TRBD1 matches 11 bases. V was clipped by 5 bases and J by 7 bases; unmatched bases: 6. This CDR3 contains 14 residues. The germline V gene has CDR1 LNHDA and CDR2 SQIVND (reference sequence). This chain's CDR3 is CASSLGQGAIGYTF. The DNA for the CDR3 is TGTGCCAGTAGTCTAGGACAGGGGGCAATTGGCTACACCTTC.

The rearrangement joins TRBV2 to TRBJ1-6; a possible D gene is TRBD1 (6 bases). The length of the CDR3 is 13 residues. Germline V lookup: CDR1 SNHLY, CDR2 FYNNEI. The V and J ends lost 6 bases and 7 bases respectively, with 10 bases between them. The CDR3 region is CASRAGANSPLHF. In nucleotides, the CDR3 is TGTGCCAGCAGAGCGGGGGCGAATTCACCCCTCCACTTT. The whole variable domain, filled in from reference TRBV2 and TRBJ1-6, reads EPEVTQTPSHQVTQMGQEVILRCVPISNHLYFYWYRQILGQKVEFLVSFYNNEISEKSEIFDDQFSVERPDGSNFTLKIRSTKLEDSAMYFCASRAGANSPLHFGNGTRLTVT.

This sequence joins TRBV6-5 and TRBJ2-2; a possible D gene is TRBD1 (6 bases). Germline CDR1 and CDR2: MNHEY and SVGAGI. V was pared by 7 bases and J by 0 bases, with 12 bases between. This CDR3 has 15 residues. The CDR3 sequence is CASNQGSANTGELFF. The CDR3 nucleotides are TGTGCCAGCAACCAGGGGTCTGCGAACACCGGGGAGCTGTTTTTT.

V and J are TRBV6-4 and TRBJ2-3, with D possibly matching TRBD2 (6 bases). The V gene's germline CDR1 is MRHNA and CDR2 SNTAGT. CDR3 length: 15 residues. V was shortened by 2 bases and J by 2 bases, with 11 bases between the two germline ends. The CDR3 DNA sequence: TGTGCCAGCAGTGACCGGGCGGGATCCACAGATACGCAGTATTTT. It codes for CASSDRAGSTDTQYF.

The genes are TRBV6-2 or TRBV6-3 and TRBJ1-2; D ambiguous. The CDR3 runs 14 residues. The V end was cut by 0 bases, the J end by 5 bases, with 10 bases between. CDR1 and CDR2 from the germline V gene are MNHEY and SVGEGT. CDR3 DNA: TGTGCCAGCAGTTACTCGAACGGTATATATGGCTACACCTTC. As protein: CASSYSNGIYGYTF.

The chain has TRBV2 and TRBJ2-7, with a weak D call TRBD1 (5 bases). CDR1 is SNHLY, CDR2 FYNNEI, per germline. V shed 4 bases and J shed 1 base, with 5 bases lying between them. The CDR3 is 12 amino acids. The DNA of the CDR3 is TGTGCCAGCAGTGCAGGGTCCTACGAGCAGTACTTC. It translates to CASSAGSYEQYF.

The chain has TRBV9 and TRBJ2-3; TRBD2 might be the D (5 bases). Trimming pared 2 bases from V and 2 bases from J, leaving 15 bases between. Germline V gene sequence: CDR1 SGDLS, CDR2 YYNGEE. The CDR3 length is 16 residues. The CDR3 is CASSVGVATYTDTQYF. The DNA of the CDR3 is TGTGCCAGCAGCGTCGGGGTAGCCACTTACACAGATACGCAGTATTTT.

This clone has a handful of counts. The chain recombines TRBV9 with TRBJ2-7, with 7 nucleotides matching TRBD2. The CDR3 runs to 14 residues. Germline lookup yields CDR1 SGDLS and CDR2 YYNGEE. V lost 3 bases and J lost 0; bases outside the gene matches: 3. The CDR3 nucleotides are TGTGCCAGCAGCGCCCGACTAGCCTCCTACGAGCAGTACTTC. It translates to CASSARLASYEQYF. The full variable domain, rest sourced from reference TRBV9 and TRBJ2-7, is DSGVTQTPKHLITATGQRVTLRCSPRSGDLSVYWYQQSLDQGLQFLIQYYNGEERAKGNILERFSAQQFPDLHSELNLSSLELGDSALYFCASSARLASYEQYFGPGTRLTVT.

Here the CDR3 DNA reads TGTGCCACCAGCAGCCCTAAAAGGGACTCGTCCCAGCATTTT. Amino acids: CATSSPKRDSSQHF. This chain joins TRBV15 and TRBJ1-5; perhaps TRBD1 as D (5 bases). Deletions cut 3 bases from V and 11 bases from J, with 17 bases between. Germline-derived CDR1 and CDR2 are LNHNV and YYDKDF (reference sequence). The CDR3 consists of 14 residues.

The V and J genes are TRBV5-1 and TRBJ2-7, with D unresolved. Trimming shortened V by 0 bases and J by 2 bases, and 15 bases separated the two germline ends. Germline V gives CDR1 SGHRS, CDR2 YFSETQ. CDR3 length: 16 amino acids. The CDR3 sequence is CASSLAPVAETYEQYF. CDR3 DNA: TGCGCCAGCAGCTTGGCTCCTGTAGCTGAGACCTACGAGCAGTACTTC. Complete variable domain (other parts from reference TRBV5-1 and TRBJ2-7): KAGVTQTPRYLIKTRGQQVTLSCSPISGHRSVSWYQQTPGQGLQFLFEYFSETQRNKGNFPGRFSGRQFSNSRSEMNVSTLELGDSALYLCASSLAPVAETYEQYFGPGTRLTVT.

This chain links TRBV24-1 with TRBJ1-2, with TRBD1 matching 9 bases. V shed 4 bases, J shed 6 bases, and the junction held 8 bases outside the gene matches. This CDR3 comprises 15 residues. The germline V gene encodes CDR1 KGHDR and CDR2 SFDVKD. The CDR3 is CATSDSGTGNDGYTF. The CDR3 DNA sequence: TGTGCCACCAGTGACTCCGGGACAGGGAATGATGGCTACACCTTC.

The rearrangement links TRBV27 to TRBJ2-1; D might be TRBD2 (6 bases). Trimming removed 3 bases from V and 9 bases from J, with 18 bases in between. The V gene's germline CDR1 is MNHEY and CDR2 SMNVEV (reference sequence). The CDR3 consists of 15 residues. Here the CDR3 reads CASSFPGLGRGEQFF. In nucleotides, the CDR3 is TGTGCCAGCAGTTTTCCGGGACTGGGAAGGGGTGAGCAGTTCTTC.

The rearrangement links TRBV9 to TRBJ1-5; 9 nucleotides align to TRBD1. CDR1 and CDR2 (germline): SGDLS, YYNGEE. This CDR3 has 17 amino acids. Trimming at V came to 3 bases and at J to 4 bases, leaving 11 bases not matched to a gene. The CDR3 nucleotides are TGTGCCAGCAGCGCCTCGGGGGACAGGGCTTGGAATCAGCCCCAGCATTTT. It translates to CASSASGDRAWNQPQHF.

This clone was picked up one time. J is TRBJ2-1 and V is TRBV12-5; TRBD2 matches at 11 bases. V gave up 1 base and J gave up 7 bases; unmatched junction bases: 6. The CDR3 runs 16 residues. Germline assignment: CDR1 LGHNT and CDR2 FRNRAP. In DNA, the CDR3 is TGTGCTAGTGGTTTGGGCGGGACTAGCGGAGCTAATGAGCAGTTCTTC. This encodes CASGLGGTSGANEQFF.

In this sample, this clone turned up once. In DNA form, the CDR3 reads TGCGCCAGCAGCCAAGATATACGGTTTTCCTACGAGCAGTACGTC. This encodes CASSQDIRFSYEQYV. The rearrangement uses TRBV4-1 and TRBJ2-7; D uncertain. CDR1 is MGHRA, CDR2 YSYEKL, per germline. V was pared by 0 bases and J by 1 base, with 10 bases between. The CDR3 totals 15 residues.